These 15 T cell receptor beta chains were all obtained from the same sample, sequenced in a study of T cells in Graves' hyperthyroidism and ophthalmopathy. TCR beta CDR3 regions were amplified from RNA transcripts. When the TCR CDR3 underwent first-round RT-PCR, the HTBI primer set was used. TCRdb redid the calling of the multiplex PCR reads with MiXCR, one entry per CDR3 protein. The table has around 97,000 distinct CDR3 sequences, about half seen once. Sequencing was done on a sample of blood. The source is a man aged 35-49 years with Graves' hyperthyroidism.

This clonotype was detected ten times or more. The chain links TRBV7-2 to TRBJ2-3, with 7 bases that match TRBD2. The CDR3 contains 16 residues. Germline-derived CDR1 and CDR2 are SGHTA and FQGNSA. Trimming removed 0 bases from V and 1 base from J; junction bases left unmatched: 4. This CDR3 reads CASSLAASGGTDTQYF. CDR3 bases: TGTGCCAGCAGCTTAGCGGCTAGCGGAGGCACAGATACGCAGTATTTT.

Of note for this clonotype: Since no conserved phenylalanine or tryptophan closes the CDR3, a read error is the likely cause. No DNA is shown, since the ends of the CDR3 on it are uncertain; the CDR3 is the one TCRdb lists. The chain has TRBV10-3 and TRBJ1-4. Germline V CDR1 and CDR2: ENHRY, SYGVKD. The CDR3 totals 18 residues, both ends included. The CDR3 protein is CAISEWGTSVSYEQYFGP.

The chain carries TRBV10-3 and TRBJ2-3, with a possible D match to TRBD1 (5 bases). The V end lost 8 bases, the J end lost 2 bases, and 11 bases lay between the germline ends. This CDR3 has 13 amino acids. In germline, CDR1 is ENHRY, CDR2 SYGVKD. CDR3 in amino acids: CAISDSATDTQYF. The CDR3 DNA is TGTGCCATCTCAGACAGCGCCACAGATACGCAGTATTTT.

This clonotype was seen repeatedly, ten times or more. The rearrangement joins TRBV4-1 to TRBJ1-6; possibly TRBD1 for D (5 bases). The CDR3 is 16 residues long. V lost 1 base and J 5 bases, leaving 12 bases between the germline ends. CDR1 is MGHRA and CDR2 is YSYEKL in the germline V gene. Here the CDR3 reads CASSQGRVFDNSPLHF. DNA for the CDR3: TGCGCCAGCAGCCAAGGCAGGGTGTTCGATAATTCACCCCTCCACTTT.

In this sample, this clonotype turned up many times. J is TRBJ1-4 and V is TRBV15; no firm D call. The CDR3 totals 16 residues. CDR1 and CDR2 from the germline V gene are LNHNV and YYDKDF (reference sequence). Trimming removed 0 bases at V and 0 bases at J, with 8 bases between. CDR3 DNA: TGTGCCACCAGCAGAGATCTAGGTGCAACTAATGAAAAACTGTTTTTT. Protein product: CATSRDLGATNEKLFF.

This clonotype was seen ten or more times. V and J are TRBV5-5 and TRBJ1-4; D call uncertain. Trimming removed 5 bases from V and 4 bases from J, with 12 bases in between. From germline, CDR1 is SGHKS and CDR2 YYEKEE (reference sequence). The length of the CDR3 is 14 residues. CDR3 amino acids: CASRRRLDNEKLFF. The DNA of the CDR3 is TGTGCCAGCAGACGTCGGCTAGATAATGAAAAACTGTTTTTT.

The V call is TRBV7-9, the J call TRBJ1-1; maybe TRBD1 (5 bases). Between the trimmed V and J ends, which lost 10 bases and 4 bases, there was a span of 13 bases. In germline, CDR1 is SEHNR, CDR2 FQNEAQ (reference sequence). The CDR3 has 12 residues. The CDR3 region has the DNA TGTGCCACCCTAGTGGGGGTCACTGAAGCTTTCTTT. Its translation: CATLVGVTEAFF.

The chain employs TRBV6-1 and TRBJ2-6; D is perhaps TRBD1 (6 bases). The CDR3 has 17 amino acids. The germline V and J ends were trimmed by 5 bases and 4 bases, with 18 bases remaining between them. Germline CDR1 is MNHNS and CDR2 is SASEGT. The CDR3 DNA reads TGTGCCAGCAGTTTCCGGACAGAGTGGTCCGGGGCCAACGTCCTGACTTTC. As protein: CASSFRTEWSGANVLTF.

Many counts were recorded for this clonotype. The chain recombines TRBV20-1 with TRBJ2-1; 9 bases line up with TRBD1. Germline V gene data show CDR1 as DFQATT and CDR2 as SNEGSKA (reference sequence). The CDR3 spans 13 residues. V lost 8 bases, J lost 2 bases, and 4 bases stayed unmatched. CDR3 in amino acids: CSPTGGAYNEQFF. Here the CDR3 DNA reads TGCAGTCCTACAGGGGGCGCCTACAATGAGCAGTTCTTC.

This clonotype has just a few counts. This sequence may be a read error, since a much larger clone differs from it by one base. The rearrangement joins TRBV6-5 to TRBJ2-7, with D tentatively TRBD1 or TRBD2 (5 bases each). V gave up 0 bases and J gave up 2 bases, with 14 bases separating them. In germline, CDR1 is MNHEY, CDR2 SVGAGI. The CDR3 is 16 amino acids. The CDR3 sequence: CASSYSAWDGAYEQYF. Written as DNA, the CDR3 is TGTGCCAGCAGTTACTCCGCTTGGGACGGTGCCTACGAGCAGTACTTC.

About this clonotype itself: A read error may produce the germline difference seen at one junction end. This chain joins TRBV19 and TRBJ2-4; weak D call: TRBD1 (5 bases). Germline CDR1 and CDR2: LNHDA and SQIVND (reference sequence). The CDR3 totals 15 residues. The CDR3 sequence: CASKVGPPAKNIRYF. In DNA, the CDR3 is TGTGCCAGTAAAGTGGGGCCACCGGCCAAAAACATTCGGTACTTC.

This clonotype was seen a single time. The chain carries TRBV27 and TRBJ2-5, with D unresolved. Trimming shortened V by 1 base and J by 3 bases, and 15 bases separated the two germline ends. The length of the CDR3 is 16 residues. The V gene's germline CDR1 is MNHEY and CDR2 SMNVEV (reference sequence). The CDR3 is CASSLYTSSEKETQYF. The DNA of the CDR3 is TGTGCCAGCAGTTTATACACTTCCTCTGAGAAAGAGACCCAGTACTTC.

This clonotype was observed at least ten times. This rearrangement joins TRBV12-3 or TRBV12-4 to TRBJ1-5; perhaps TRBD1 as D (5 bases). The CDR3 consists of 14 residues. Trimming took off 5 bases at V and 5 bases at J, with 13 bases between the two ends. CDR3 sequence reads: CASSLGTGYQPQHF. In DNA, the CDR3 is TGTGCCAGCAGTCTTGGGACTGGTTATCAGCCCCAGCATTTT.

The sample holds many counts of this clonotype. The V call is TRBV20-1, the J call TRBJ2-5; TRBD1 is a possible D gene (5 bases). The V end lost 3 bases, the J end lost 5 bases, and 13 bases lay between the germline ends. The CDR3 totals 13 residues. Germline V gives CDR1 DFQATT, CDR2 SNEGSKA (reference sequence). In DNA form, the CDR3 reads TGCAGTGCTAGTCAAGGGGCCGAGGAGACCCAGTACTTC. Protein product: CSASQGAEETQYF.

Ten or more counts support this clonotype. The chain is built from TRBV10-3 and TRBJ2-7; D uncertain. This CDR3 has 15 amino acids. In germline, CDR1 is ENHRY, CDR2 SYGVKD. V was shortened by 4 bases and J by 6 bases, with 19 bases between the two germline ends. DNA of the CDR3: TGTGCCATCAGTGTCGCGTGGGGTGTTGCCTGCGAGCAGTACTTC. Translating it yields CAISVAWGVACEQYF.